This entry lists 28 T cell receptor beta chains sequenced from one sample in a study of blood T cell repertoires in COVID-19 (TCRdb year 2020). Libraries were constructed by the immunoSEQ multiplex PCR assay. The clones in this table, taken by TCRdb from immuneACCESS, are in-frame only. Not every clone is retained; where verified, under half of the shortfall comes from an unresolved V gene, and the cause of the rest is unknown. The sample table lists approximately 170,000 clones, just over 85% of them with a count of one. Of the sample, about 9.4% falls within the top ten clones. Sample: PBMCs or T cells enriched from blood (not recorded which). These receptors came from a woman between 18 and 29 years old who had recovered from COVID-19.

The J gene is TRBJ2-2, the V gene TRBV28; D unresolved. Trimming shortened V by 7 bases and J by 7 bases, and 10 bases separated the two germline ends. This CDR3 spans 12 amino acids. Per germline, CDR1 MDHEN and CDR2 SYDVKM. The CDR3 nucleotides are TGTGCCAGCAAACTCCTCGGCGGGGAGCTGTTTTTT. Protein product: CASKLLGGELFF.

This chain connects TRBV2 to TRBJ2-1; 7 bases are a match to TRBD1. Per the germline V gene, CDR1 is SNHLY and CDR2 is FYNNEI. CDR3 length: 13 residues. The V gene end was trimmed by 6 bases and the J gene end by 3 bases; junction bases not matched to a gene: 2. The CDR3 region has the DNA TGTGCCAGCAGGACAGGGAACTACAATGAGCAGTTCTTC. This encodes CASRTGNYNEQFF.

This chain connects TRBV29-1 to TRBJ1-2; 10 bases map to TRBD1. The CDR3 is 14 amino acids. Per the germline V gene, CDR1 is SQVTM and CDR2 is ANQGSEA. J lost 8 bases, V lost 0 bases, and 6 bases had no gene match. Here the CDR3 reads CSVEDQGQGQGYTF. DNA for the CDR3: TGCAGCGTTGAAGATCAGGGACAGGGGCAAGGCTACACCTTC.

The genes are TRBV2 and TRBJ1-1; 8 bases fit TRBD1. The CDR3 runs to 17 residues. V lost 6 bases and J lost 2; bases outside the gene matches: 14. Germline values: CDR1 SNHLY, CDR2 FYNNEI. The CDR3 loop is CASRAGTGGYANTEAFF. CDR3 DNA: TGTGCCAGCAGGGCCGGGACAGGAGGTTATGCCAACACTGAAGCTTTCTTT.

V is TRBV10-3 and J is TRBJ2-3; 12 bases match TRBD2. The CDR3 loop spans 16 amino acids. CDR1 ENHRY and CDR2 SYGVKD come from the germline V gene. Unmatched junction bases numbered 9, after V lost 5 bases and J lost 6 bases. The CDR3 sequence: CAISKVASGGADTQYF. The CDR3, as DNA: TGTGCCATCAGTAAGGTGGCTAGCGGGGGGGCGGATACGCAGTATTTT.

V gene TRBV2 combines with J gene TRBJ2-3; 12 nucleotides align to TRBD2. This CDR3 contains 15 residues. With 6 bases clipped from V and 6 bases from J, the junction kept 7 bases outside the gene matches. Per germline, CDR1 SNHLY and CDR2 FYNNEI. The DNA for the CDR3 is TGTGCCAGCAGCCTTGGACTAGCGGGATCCGATACGCAGTATTTT. Protein sequence: CASSLGLAGSDTQYF.

The chain recombines TRBV19 with TRBJ2-1; 7 bases line up with TRBD2. V lost 5 bases to trimming and J lost 7 bases; unmatched junction nucleotides: 5. Germline V gene data show CDR1 as LNHDA and CDR2 as SQIVND (reference sequence). CDR3 length: 13 residues. The CDR3 bases are TGTGCCAGTAGTTCCCTGCGGGGGAATGAGCAGTTCTTC. It specifies CASSSLRGNEQFF.

This clone came up once. This chain joins TRBV7-9 and TRBJ2-1; D gene ambiguous. Between the trimmed V and J ends, which lost 1 base and 8 bases, there was a span of 6 bases. The CDR3 totals 12 residues. The germline CDR1 and CDR2 sequences are SEHNR and FQNEAQ (reference sequence). The CDR3 nucleotides are TGTGCCAGCAGCTTAGTTAGTCATGAGCAGTTCTTC. Translating gives CASSLVSHEQFF.

The V and J genes are TRBV15 and TRBJ1-2; maybe TRBD1 (5 bases). Germline loops: CDR1 LNHNV, CDR2 YYDKDF (reference sequence). V dropped 0 bases and J dropped 7 bases, with 12 bases sitting between them. This CDR3 comprises 14 residues. In DNA form, the CDR3 reads TGTGCCACCAGCAGAGATCGGGGGAGCGGTGGCTACACCTTC. This encodes CATSRDRGSGGYTF.

The chain links TRBV6-6 to TRBJ2-1; tentatively, D is TRBD1 (6 bases). Germline CDR1 reads MNHNY; CDR2 reads SVGAGI (reference sequence). This CDR3 contains 14 residues. The V end lost 7 bases, the J end lost 10 bases, and 20 bases lay between the germline ends. CDR3 coding DNA: TGTGCCAGCAATCCTTTAGAGGGGGTCGGGGAGCAGTTCTTC. Translation: CASNPLEGVGEQFF.

V and J are TRBV5-1 and TRBJ2-7; D is uncertain. The ends were cut back, 2 bases at V and 4 bases at J, with 4 bases in the middle. The CDR3 sequence is 11 residues long. Per germline, CDR1 SGHRS and CDR2 YFSETQ. CDR3 region: CASSLEYEQYF. In DNA form, the CDR3 reads TGCGCCAGCAGCTTAGAGTACGAGCAGTACTTC.

The V call is TRBV28, the J call TRBJ2-7, with 7 bases matching TRBD1. Germline V gives CDR1 MDHEN, CDR2 SYDVKM. This CDR3 region has 13 residues. The V gene end was trimmed by 4 bases and the J gene end by 9 bases; junction bases not matched to a gene: 9. CDR3 residues: CASSYTTGVGQYF. The CDR3 DNA follows: TGTGCCAGCAGTTACACTACAGGGGTCGGGCAGTACTTC. The full variable domain, in which reference TRBV28 and TRBJ2-7 provide the parts outside the CDR3, is DVKVTQSSRYLVKRTGEKVFLECVQDMDHENMFWYRQDPGLGLRLIYFSYDVKMKEKGDIPEGYSVSREKKERFSLILESASTNQTSMYLCASSYTTGVGQYFGPGTRLTVT.

This chain uses TRBV7-3 with TRBJ2-3; 7 nucleotides line up with TRBD1. Germline loops: CDR1 SGHTA, CDR2 FQGTGA. There are 17 residues in the CDR3. Trimming took 5 bases from V and 3 from J; bases not matched to a gene: 14. This chain's CDR3 is CASSGSTGPSLTDTQYF. The CDR3 nucleotides read TGTGCCAGCAGCGGATCGACAGGGCCCTCATTAACAGATACGCAGTATTTT.

The rearrangement links TRBV7-2 to TRBJ1-4; the match to TRBD1 covers 8 bases. Trimming took 10 bases from V and 6 from J; bases not matched to a gene: 7. CDR3 length: 13 amino acids. From germline, CDR1 is SGHTA and CDR2 FQGNSA. CDR3 amino acids: CATTQGVDEKLFF. DNA of the CDR3: TGTGCCACCACACAGGGGGTGGATGAAAAACTGTTTTTT.

This clone has just one count. Here the CDR3 DNA reads TGTGCCAGCAGTTTAAAGGGACTAGCGGGATCCTACGAGCAGTACTTC. Translated: CASSLKGLAGSYEQYF. This chain joins TRBV27 and TRBJ2-7, with 13 bases fitting TRBD2. From germline, CDR1 is MNHEY and CDR2 SMNVEV (reference sequence). The CDR3 is 16 residues long. Trimming removed 2 bases from V and 1 base from J; junction bases left unmatched: 2.

The chain has TRBV28 and TRBJ1-2; the D gene is possibly TRBD1 (5 bases). Trimming cost V 5 bases and J 8 bases, with 15 bases left between them. There are 13 residues in the CDR3. Germline V gene lookup returns CDR1 MDHEN and CDR2 SYDVKM. The CDR3 nucleotides read TGTGCCAGCAGTCAGGGTGTACCTTCGGGCTACACCTTC. Translation gives CASSQGVPSGYTF.

V and J are TRBV10-3 and TRBJ1-2, with unresolved D. Trimming shortened V by 6 bases and J by 8 bases, and 16 bases separated the two germline ends. This CDR3 is 13 amino acids long. Germline V gives CDR1 ENHRY, CDR2 SYGVKD. CDR3 bases: TGTGCCATCAGCTCTACAGAAGCAGGAGGCTACACCTTC. Its protein product is CAISSTEAGGYTF.

The chain uses TRBV5-6 and TRBJ1-5, with a possible D match to TRBD1 (5 bases). CDR3 length equals 15 residues. CDR1 is SGHDT and CDR2 is YYEEEE in the germline V gene. The V gene lost 0 bases and the J gene lost 7 bases, with 14 bases spanning the gap. CDR3 sequence: CASSLERQSTQPQHF. For the CDR3, the DNA is TGTGCCAGCAGCTTGGAAAGACAGTCAACCCAGCCCCAGCATTTT.

The table lists this clone with a count of one. The chain couples TRBV10-2 to TRBJ1-1; 9 nucleotides match TRBD1. The CDR3 has 13 amino acids. CDR1 is WSHSY, CDR2 SAAADI, per germline. J gave up 3 bases and V 10 bases, and 6 bases lay outside the gene matches. The CDR3 DNA follows: TGCGCCACGCAGGGACAGGGATACACTGAAGCTTTCTTT. This sequence encodes CATQGQGYTEAFF.

This sequence joins TRBV29-1 and TRBJ2-3, with 12 bases fitting TRBD2. Germline lookup yields CDR1 SQVTM and CDR2 ANQGSEA. The CDR3 runs to 17 residues. V shed 2 bases, J shed 1 base, and the junction held 7 bases outside the gene matches. The CDR3: CSVEPSRLAGGTDTQYF. CDR3 nucleotide sequence: TGCAGCGTTGAACCCTCTCGACTAGCGGGGGGCACAGATACGCAGTATTTT.

The chain has TRBV19 and TRBJ1-1; D ambiguous. Looked up from germline, CDR1 is LNHDA and CDR2 is SQIVND (reference sequence). V lost 8 bases and J 2 bases, leaving 15 bases between the germline ends. CDR3 length: 14 residues. CDR3 sequence (DNA): TGTGCCAGTCTGGATGATCAGCGAAACACTGAAGCTTTCTTT. Amino acid sequence: CASLDDQRNTEAFF. Combining the CDR3 with reference TRBV19 and TRBJ1-1 gives the whole variable domain DGGITQSPKYLFRKEGQNVTLSCEQNLNHDAMYWYRQDPGQGLRLIYYSQIVNDFQKGDIAEGYSVSREKKESFPLTVTSAQKNPTAFYLCASLDDQRNTEAFFGQGTRLTVV.

This clone was counted a single time. The V call is TRBV25-1, the J call TRBJ1-2; D call uncertain. This CDR3 is 13 amino acids long. Trimming pared 0 bases from V and 0 bases from J, leaving 2 bases between. Germline V gene data show CDR1 as MGHDK and CDR2 as SYGVNS. CDR3 sequence: CASSEYSNYGYTF. In DNA, the CDR3 is TGTGCCAGCAGTGAATACTCTAACTATGGCTACACCTTC.

The chain joins TRBV20-1 to TRBJ1-4, with D unclear. Germline CDR1 is DFQATT and CDR2 is SNEGSKA (reference sequence). V was cut by 1 base and J by 8 bases, with 2 bases left in between. The CDR3 length is 10 residues. The CDR3 here is CSARAEKLFF. The CDR3 region has the DNA TGCAGTGCTAGAGCGGAAAAACTGTTTTTT.

The J gene is TRBJ1-3, the V gene TRBV18; D not resolved. V was pared by 0 bases and J by 9 bases, with 15 bases between. This CDR3 is built from 15 residues. Germline V lookup: CDR1 KGHSH, CDR2 LQKENI. CDR3 loop: CASSPPGDTTGTIYF. In DNA form, the CDR3 reads TGTGCCAGCTCACCACCGGGAGACACGACCGGCACCATATATTTT.

Here the CDR3 DNA reads TGTGCCAGTAGTATGGGACAGGCTAGTAGCAATCAGCCCCAGCATTTT. This sequence encodes CASSMGQASSNQPQHF. The genes are TRBV19 and TRBJ1-5, with 8 bases fitting TRBD1. The V segment lost 3 bases and the J segment 0 bases; nucleotides outside the gene matches: 4. Germline-derived CDR1 and CDR2 are LNHDA and SQIVND (reference sequence). The CDR3 extends over 16 amino acids.

The chain links TRBV19 to TRBJ2-1, with TRBD2 identical over 11 bases. Germline V gene data show CDR1 as LNHDA and CDR2 as SQIVND (reference sequence). This CDR3 is 14 amino acids long. V shed 6 bases, J shed 15 bases, and the junction held 13 bases outside the gene matches. The CDR3 DNA is TGTGCCAGTAGCGAAACTAGCGGGGGAGGCGTTCGGTTCTTC. Translation: CASSETSGGGVRFF.

The V and J genes are TRBV7-9 and TRBJ2-7; D ambiguous. From germline, CDR1 is SEHNR and CDR2 FQNEAQ (reference sequence). The CDR3 sequence is 15 residues long. Between the trimmed V and J ends, which lost 1 base and 3 bases, there was a span of 13 bases. DNA for the CDR3: TGTGCCAGCAGCTTAGTTGGGCCTACGCTCTACGAGCAGTACTTC. Protein product: CASSLVGPTLYEQYF.

CDR3 coding DNA: TGTGCCAGTAGTATAATGGGGAGCGGGGATTCACCCCTCCACTTT. This sequence encodes CASSIMGSGDSPLHF. The rearrangement uses TRBV19 and TRBJ1-6; the D is unclear. V was shortened by 2 bases and J by 8 bases, with 13 bases between the two germline ends. Germline V lookup: CDR1 LNHDA, CDR2 SQIVND (reference sequence). This CDR3 is built from 15 residues.